This is a list of T cell receptor beta chains from one sample in a study of CD8+CD57+ T cells in acquired aplastic anemia. MiXCR was run by TCRdb on the reads, yielding one entry per CDR3 protein. The sample lists about half a million distinct CDR3 sequences, around a third seen once, with about 0.8% in the top ten. Sequencing was performed on sorted CD4+, CD8+, or CD8+CD57+ T cells (not recorded which) from PBMCs. These receptors were collected from a human donor with aplastic anemia. Both conserved end residues are part of each CDR3. The D gene is left open where the match is weak. Rows may omit the clone size; those that give it use once, few, many or a size class.

J gene	D gene	V gene	clone size	CDR3 protein	CDR3 DNA
TRBJ1-4	TRBD1	TRBV19	-	CASSSPDRGEKLFF	TGTGCCAGTAGTTCTCCGGACAGGGGTGAAAAACTGTTTTTT
TRBJ1-2	-	TRBV24-1	-	CATSDARFSEGYTF	TGTGCCACCAGTGATGCCCGTTTCAGTGAGGGCTACACCTTC
TRBJ1-5	TRBD1	TRBV19	many	CASRSRRTGDNQPQHF	TGTGCCAGTAGATCAAGGCGGACAGGGGACAATCAGCCCCAGCATTTT
TRBJ2-6	-	TRBV9	-	CASSTRTAGANVLTF	TGTGCCAGCAGCACCCGGACAGCTGGGGCCAACGTCCTGACTTTC
TRBJ1-1	-	TRBV10-3	many	CAISESGGAQNTEAFF	TGTGCCATCAGTGAGTCGGGGGGGGCCCAGAACACTGAAGCTTTCTTT
TRBJ2-3	TRBD2	TRBV24-1	-	CATSAGGQRDNSTDTQYF	TGTGCCACCAGTGCGGGGGGTCAGCGTGATAATAGCACAGATACGCAGTATTTT
TRBJ2-3	-	TRBV6-1	-	CASRKSGADTQYF	TGTGCCAGCCGCAAGTCGGGCGCAGATACGCAGTATTTT
TRBJ1-4	TRBD1	TRBV2	many	CASSDLLETGELFF	TGTGCCAGCAGTGATCTCCTAGAAACAGGGGAACTGTTTTTT
TRBJ1-2	-	TRBV9	few	CASSQGTNGYTF	TGTGCCAGCAGCCAAGGGACGAATGGCTACACCTTC
TRBJ2-3	-	TRBV20-1	-	CSARPNQDTQYF	TGCAGTGCTAGGCCGAATCAGGATACGCAGTATTTT
TRBJ1-5	-	TRBV19	-	CASSPLREPQHF	TGTGCCAGTAGTCCCCTGAGGGAGCCCCAGCATTTT
TRBJ2-7	TRBD1	TRBV11-2	-	CASRGTGGSYGQYF	TGTGCCAGCAGGGGGACAGGGGGGTCTTACGGGCAGTACTTC
TRBJ2-5	-	TRBV7-2	-	CASSPVGQAQETQYF	TGTGCCAGCAGCCCAGTGGGCCAGGCACAAGAGACCCAGTACTTC
TRBJ2-3	-	TRBV7-2	few	CASSLMGLFTDTQYF	TGTGCCAGCAGCTTAATGGGATTGTTCACAGATACGCAGTATTTT
TRBJ2-1	TRBD2	TRBV25-1	many	CASSVGLAGYEQFF	TGTGCCAGCAGTGTGGGACTAGCGGGATATGAGCAGTTCTTC
TRBJ1-2	-	TRBV10-2	many	CASSVVGDGYTF	TGCGCCAGCAGTGTAGTCGGTGATGGCTACACCTTC
TRBJ2-2	-	TRBV7-9	many	CASSLAGGDTGELFF	TGTGCCAGCAGCTTAGCCGGAGGAGACACCGGGGAGCTGTTTTTT
TRBJ2-2	-	TRBV10-3	few	CAISKRQGELFF	TGTGCCATCAGTAAACGACAGGGGGAGCTGTTTTTT
TRBJ2-3	TRBD2	TRBV7-7	-	CVSSISGGTDTQYF	TGTGTTAGCAGCATTAGCGGGGGCACAGATACGCAGTATTTT
TRBJ2-7	TRBD2	TRBV4-3	-	CASSQVSGATLEQYF	TGCGCCAGCAGCCAAGTGAGCGGGGCCACCCTCGAGCAGTACTTC
TRBJ1-1	-	TRBV20-1	few	CSATDSQNTEAFF	TGCAGTGCTACGGACAGCCAAAACACTGAAGCTTTCTTT
TRBJ2-7	-	TRBV6-1	-	CAGRTVVAGETYEQYF	TGTGCCGGCAGAACAGTAGTGGCAGGAGAGACCTACGAGCAGTACTTC
TRBJ2-5	-	TRBV20-1	-	CSASPGPAIQETQYF	TGCAGTGCCAGCCCCGGACCAGCGATCCAAGAGACCCAGTACTTC
TRBJ1-6	-	TRBV11-3	many	CASSLETDYNSPLHF	TGTGCCAGCAGCTTAGAGACAGATTATAATTCACCCCTCCACTTT
TRBJ1-2	-	TRBV7-2	many	CASEDNFYGYTF	TGTGCCAGCGAGGACAACTTCTATGGCTACACCTTC
TRBJ1-2	TRBD1	TRBV6-1	-	CASQGTETYGYTF	TGTGCCAGCCAAGGGACAGAGACTTATGGCTACACCTTC